This T cell receptor (beta chain) emerged from a study of T cells in Graves' hyperthyroidism and ophthalmopathy. Germline loops: CDR1 MGHRA, CDR2 YSYEKL. V lost 1 base to trimming and J lost 6 bases, with 9 bases between them. The CDR3 extends over 13 amino acids. Amplified TCR beta CDR3 regions derived from RNA transcripts. The HTBI primer set was used in a first-round RT-PCR of the TCR CDR3. In TCRdb, the multiplex PCR reads were re-called with MiXCR into one record per CDR3 protein. The sample gives approximately 640,000 distinct CDR3 sequences, around 15% of which show up once; around 15% is in the top ten. General study results and limits: Blood also contained most expanded thyroid clonotypes above 0.001.

This clonotype appeared a few times. Its antigen is as yet unknown. The sequence came from a man aged 50-59 years with Graves' hyperthyroidism. Material: blood. The chain has TRBV4-1 and TRBJ1-1; D remains ambiguous. In DNA, the CDR3 is TGCGCCAGCAGCCAAGTTCTGGGCCCTGAAGCTTTCTTT. Amino acids: CASSQVLGPEAFF.